This TCR beta chain was obtained from a study of T cell changes during pregnancy in multiple sclerosis. Produced via immunoSEQ multiplex PCR; TCRdb's table is partial and in-frame only. The sample includes about 59,000 clones, approximately 94% of them seen just once. The source of this sequence is a female donor with multiple sclerosis, enrolled in a pregnancy study. The sample here was CD8+ T cells from peripheral blood mononuclear cells, taken after pregnancy.

CDR3 in amino acids: CASISGLAGVREQFF. The CDR3 DNA reads as TGTGCCAGCATTTCTGGACTAGCGGGAGTTCGTGAGCAGTTCTTC. The genes are TRBV7-9 and TRBJ2-1, with 13 bases aligning to TRBD2. The ends lost 7 bases at V and 9 bases at J; junction bases unmatched: 9. The CDR3 has 15 amino acids. Per germline, CDR1 SEHNR and CDR2 FQNEAQ (reference sequence).